Below are 12 T cell receptor beta chains sequenced from a single sample in a study of T cells in Graves' hyperthyroidism and ophthalmopathy. There were TCR beta CDR3 regions amplified from RNA transcripts. The HTBI set primed first-round TCR CDR3 RT-PCR. One entry per CDR3 protein results from TCRdb running MiXCR on the multiplex PCR reads. The profile shows roughly 290,000 distinct CDR3 sequences, roughly 13% of them singletons. The sequenced sample consisted of blood. Receptor source: a middle-aged woman with Graves' hyperthyroidism.

This clonotype was recorded at least ten times. V usage is TRBV28 and J usage is TRBJ2-3; TRBD2 might be the D (5 bases). The V end lost 2 bases, the J end lost 3 bases, and 12 bases lay between the germline ends. This CDR3 is built from 15 residues. CDR1 is MDHEN, CDR2 SYDVKM, per germline. The CDR3 protein is CASSLTGMWTDTQYF. DNA for the CDR3: TGTGCCAGCAGTTTAACCGGGATGTGGACAGATACGCAGTATTTT. Filled out from reference TRBV28 and TRBJ2-3, the complete variable domain reads DVKVTQSSRYLVKRTGEKVFLECVQDMDHENMFWYRQDPGLGLRLIYFSYDVKMKEKGDIPEGYSVSREKKERFSLILESASTNQTSMYLCASSLTGMWTDTQYFGPGTRLTVL.

This clonotype was seen many times. The gene calls are TRBV10-3 and TRBJ1-1, with 7 bases fitting TRBD1. The trim removed 10 bases at V and 5 bases at J, leaving 10 bases unmatched. The CDR3 contains 13 residues. The germline V gene encodes CDR1 ENHRY and CDR2 SYGVKD. As DNA, the CDR3 is TGTGCCACCACACAGGGGCCATTGACTGAAGCTTTCTTT. Its translation: CATTQGPLTEAFF.

In its sample, this clonotype was seen a few times. V and J are TRBV12-3 or TRBV12-4 and TRBJ2-1; TRBD2 matches 9 bases. This CDR3 has 14 residues. Trimming at V came to 6 bases and at J to 10 bases, leaving 10 bases not matched to a gene. CDR3 nucleotides: TGTGCCAGCAGCCCTAGCGGGATAGTCTACGAGCAGTTCTTC. Its translation is CASSPSGIVYEQFF.

The CDR3 nucleotides read TGTGCCAGCAGCTTCGGACAACTACCCATTAGCAATCAGCCCCAGCATTTT. Translating it yields CASSFGQLPISNQPQHF. The chain uses TRBV5-5 and TRBJ1-5; weak D call: TRBD1 (5 bases). CDR3 size: 17 residues. Germline-derived CDR1 and CDR2 are SGHKS and YYEKEE (reference sequence). Trimming took off 2 bases at V and 0 bases at J, with 15 bases between the two ends.

This clonotype was detected ten times or more. The V gene is TRBV7-8, the J gene TRBJ1-1, with D uncertain. V lost 3 bases and J lost 1, with 9 bases in between. This CDR3 is built from 14 residues. Germline CDR1 reads SGHVS; CDR2 reads FQNEAQ. The CDR3 DNA sequence: TGTGCCAGCAGCTTTGACCGAGCGAACACTGAAGCTTTCTTT. Its translation is CASSFDRANTEAFF.

This clonotype was picked up a small number of times. The chain recombines TRBV7-9 with TRBJ2-7; TRBD1 agrees at 9 bases. J gave up 1 base and V 5 bases, and 6 bases lay outside the gene matches. The CDR3 is 15 amino acids. Germline V gene data show CDR1 as SEHNR and CDR2 as FQNEAQ (reference sequence). CDR3: CASSPGGTGSYEQYF. DNA of the CDR3: TGTGCCAGCAGCCCAGGCGGGACAGGGTCCTACGAGCAGTACTTC.

This clonotype came up many times. The chain recombines TRBV5-1 with TRBJ2-7; maybe TRBD1 (6 bases). The CDR3 runs to 14 residues. The germline V gene has CDR1 SGHRS and CDR2 YFSETQ. Trimming stripped 5 bases from V and 0 bases from J, with 12 bases between. The CDR3 coding sequence is TGCGCCAGCAGATTTGGACAGAGCTCCTACGAGCAGTACTTC. Its protein product is CASRFGQSSYEQYF. Looking up the rest from reference TRBV5-1 and TRBJ2-7 gives the full variable domain: KAGVTQTPRYLIKTRGQQVTLSCSPISGHRSVSWYQQTPGQGLQFLFEYFSETQRNKGNFPGRFSGRQFSNSRSEMNVSTLELGDSALYLCASRFGQSSYEQYFGPGTRLTVT.

The chain's CDR3 is CASSSERPGGSNEQFF. The CDR3 region has the DNA TGCGCCAGCAGCTCTGAGAGACCAGGGGGTTCCAATGAGCAGTTCTTC. V gene TRBV5-1 combines with J gene TRBJ2-1; 7 bases are a match to TRBD1. V lost 3 bases to trimming and J lost 6 bases; unmatched junction nucleotides: 12. The CDR3 is 16 residues long. Germline loops: CDR1 SGHRS, CDR2 YFSETQ.

In this sample, this clonotype turned up many times. V gene TRBV2 combines with J gene TRBJ1-1; a weak D match, TRBD1 (5 bases). The CDR3 loop spans 13 amino acids. Germline CDR1 and CDR2: SNHLY and FYNNEI. Between the trimmed V and J ends, which lost 3 bases and 5 bases, there was a span of 10 bases. The CDR3 protein is CASSDQGRTEAFF. The CDR3 DNA is TGTGCCAGCAGTGACCAGGGAAGGACTGAAGCTTTCTTT.

This clonotype was recorded many times. J is TRBJ1-2 and V is TRBV2; D is undetermined. V gave up 0 bases and J gave up 8 bases, with 13 bases separating them. Germline V CDR1 and CDR2: SNHLY, FYNNEI. The CDR3 covers 14 residues. The CDR3, as DNA: TGTGCCAGCAGTGAAGCTATAGCGTCAGTCGGCTACACCTTC. The encoded protein is CASSEAIASVGYTF.

This clonotype has a count of ten or more. This chain links TRBV12-3 or TRBV12-4 with TRBJ2-1; 10 nucleotides match TRBD2. Trimming took 7 bases from V and 5 from J; bases not matched to a gene: 11. There are 16 residues in the CDR3. The CDR3 reads CASTSWGLAGDNEQFF. As DNA, the CDR3 is TGTGCCAGCACCTCCTGGGGGCTAGCGGGAGACAATGAGCAGTTCTTC.

This clonotype was counted ten times or more. The genes are TRBV2 and TRBJ2-3, with TRBD2 identical over 8 bases. Germline loops: CDR1 SNHLY, CDR2 FYNNEI. With 5 bases clipped from V and 4 bases from J, the junction kept 8 bases outside the gene matches. CDR3 length: 15 residues. DNA for the CDR3: TGTGCCAGCAGTCCGGGACTAGGAAACGCAGATACGCAGTATTTT. This translates into CASSPGLGNADTQYF.